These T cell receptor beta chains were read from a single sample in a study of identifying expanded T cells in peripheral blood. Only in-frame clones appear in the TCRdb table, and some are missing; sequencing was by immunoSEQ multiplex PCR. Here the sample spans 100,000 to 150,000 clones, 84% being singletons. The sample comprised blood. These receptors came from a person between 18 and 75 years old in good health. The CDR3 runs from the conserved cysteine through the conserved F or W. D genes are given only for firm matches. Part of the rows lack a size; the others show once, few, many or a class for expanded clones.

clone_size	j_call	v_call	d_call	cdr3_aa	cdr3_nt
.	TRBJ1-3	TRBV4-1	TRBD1	CASSRDRGQGNTIYF	TGCGCCAGCAGCCGAGACAGGGGACAAGGAAACACCATATATTTT
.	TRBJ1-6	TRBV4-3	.	CASSQDSSGWRTLHF	TGCGCCAGCAGCCAAGATAGCAGCGGATGGAGAACCCTCCACTTT
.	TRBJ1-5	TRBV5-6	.	CASSFGGRGNQPQHF	TGTGCCAGCAGCTTTGGGGGCCGGGGCAATCAGCCCCAGCATTTT
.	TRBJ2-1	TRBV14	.	CASSQAGGEVVNEQFF	TGTGCCAGCAGCCAAGCCGGAGGAGAGGTAGTCAATGAGCAGTTCTTC
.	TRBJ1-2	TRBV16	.	CASSQSDSSGYGYTF	TGTGCCAGCAGCCAATCAGACAGTAGTGGCTATGGCTACACCTTC
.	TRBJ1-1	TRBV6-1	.	CASSEGRTAFF	TGTGCCAGCAGCGAAGGTCGGACAGCTTTCTTT
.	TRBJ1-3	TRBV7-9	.	CASSLWGSGNTIYF	TGTGCCAGCAGCTTATGGGGCTCTGGAAACACCATATATTTT
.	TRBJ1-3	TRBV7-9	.	CASSLAQARDVGNTIYF	TGTGCCAGCAGCTTAGCGCAGGCCCGAGATGTTGGAAACACCATATATTTT
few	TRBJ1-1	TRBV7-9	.	CASTPDTFNGMNTEAFF	TGTGCCAGCACCCCTGATACTTTCAACGGCATGAACACTGAAGCTTTCTTT
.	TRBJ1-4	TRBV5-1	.	CASSIQGQEKLFF	TGCGCCAGCAGCATCCAGGGCCAGGAAAAACTGTTTTTT
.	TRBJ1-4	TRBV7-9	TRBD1	CASSLGNRGEKLFF	TGTGCCAGCAGCTTGGGTAACAGGGGTGAAAAACTGTTTTTT
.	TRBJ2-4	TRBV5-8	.	CASSFPGGGNIQYF	TGTGCCAGCAGCTTCCCAGGTGGGGGGAACATTCAGTACTTC
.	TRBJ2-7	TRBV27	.	CASTPQGPSSYEQYF	TGTGCCAGCACCCCCCAAGGGCCGAGCTCCTACGAGCAGTACTTC
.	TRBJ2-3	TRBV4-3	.	CASSHYMETDTQYF	TGCGCCAGCAGCCACTATATGGAGACAGATACGCAGTATTTT
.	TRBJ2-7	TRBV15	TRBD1	CATSRAYSTGVEQYF	TGTGCCACCAGCAGAGCATATTCTACAGGGGTCGAGCAGTACTTC
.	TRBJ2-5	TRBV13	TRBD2	CASSLGRGGGVETQYF	TGTGCCAGCAGCTTAGGCCGAGGCGGGGGGGTAGAGACCCAGTACTTC
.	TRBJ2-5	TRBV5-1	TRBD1	CASSGDRGGETQYF	TGCGCCAGCAGCGGGGACAGGGGCGGAGAGACCCAGTACTTC
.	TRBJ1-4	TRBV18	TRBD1	CASSPFGTGGASRRTEKLFF	TGTGCCAGCTCACCCTTCGGAACAGGGGGCGCCTCGAGGCGAACCGAAAAACTGTTTTTT
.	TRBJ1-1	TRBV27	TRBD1	CASSLSTGWDSEAFF	TGTGCCAGCAGTTTATCGACAGGGTGGGATTCTGAAGCTTTCTTT
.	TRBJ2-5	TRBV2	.	CASMGDGKETQYF	TGTGCCAGCATGGGGGACGGAAAAGAGACCCAGTACTTC
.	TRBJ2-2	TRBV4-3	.	CASSQDLIQSTTGELFF	TGCGCCAGCAGCCAAGACCTCATCCAGTCGACCACCGGGGAGCTGTTTTTT
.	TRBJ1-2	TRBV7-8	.	CASSLGQLYGYTF	TGTGCCAGCAGCTTAGGACAGCTCTATGGCTACACCTTC
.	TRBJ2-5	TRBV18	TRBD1	CASSPRSGQGPRETQYF	TGTGCCAGCTCACCACGCTCCGGACAGGGCCCGCGAGAGACCCAGTACTTC
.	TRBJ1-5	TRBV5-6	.	CASSLAPGSNQPQHF	TGTGCCAGCAGCTTGGCCCCGGGAAGCAATCAGCCCCAGCATTTT
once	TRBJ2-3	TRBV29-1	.	CSVYPSPDTQYF	TGCAGCGTTTACCCCTCCCCAGATACGCAGTATTTT
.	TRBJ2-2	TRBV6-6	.	CASKRGAENTGELFF	TGTGCCAGCAAGAGGGGGGCAGAGAACACCGGGGAGCTGTTTTTT
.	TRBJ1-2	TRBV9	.	CASSALGVAYPNYGYTF	TGTGCCAGCAGCGCCCTCGGGGTAGCATATCCAAACTATGGCTACACCTTC
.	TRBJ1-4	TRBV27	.	CASSQRGDRRNEKLFF	TGTGCCAGCAGCCAAAGGGGTGACAGACGCAATGAAAAACTGTTTTTT
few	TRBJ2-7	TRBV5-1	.	CASSLAGVSYEQYF	TGCGCCAGCAGCTTGGCAGGGGTTTCCTACGAGCAGTACTTC
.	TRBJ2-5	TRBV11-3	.	CASRLGGGRTQETQYF	TGTGCCAGTCGACTCGGCGGGGGCAGGACCCAAGAGACCCAGTACTTC
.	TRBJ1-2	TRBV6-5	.	CASSYQRMYGYTF	TGTGCCAGCAGTTACCAGCGCATGTATGGCTACACCTTC
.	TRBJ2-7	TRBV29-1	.	CSVPGSHITEQYF	TGCAGCGTTCCCGGATCCCACATTACCGAGCAGTACTTC
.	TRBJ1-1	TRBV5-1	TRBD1	CASSGQGRINTEAFF	TGCGCCAGCAGCGGACAGGGAAGGATTAACACTGAAGCTTTCTTT
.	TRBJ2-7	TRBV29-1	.	CSVADMRVNVYEQYF	TGCAGCGTCGCTGATATGAGGGTTAATGTCTACGAGCAGTACTTC
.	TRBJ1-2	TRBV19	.	CASSDRSQSSYGYTF	TGTGCCAGTAGTGACAGGTCGCAGAGCTCCTATGGCTACACCTTC
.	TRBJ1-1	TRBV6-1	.	CASSLAGRLAFF	TGTGCCAGCAGTCTGGCAGGGAGGTTAGCTTTCTTT
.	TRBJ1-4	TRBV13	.	CASSSSDAPTNEKLFF	TGTGCCAGCAGCTCCTCCGATGCACCAACTAATGAAAAACTGTTTTTT
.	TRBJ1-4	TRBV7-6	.	CASSFGILPGPNEKLFF	TGTGCCAGCAGCTTTGGCATATTACCAGGGCCTAATGAAAAACTGTTTTTT
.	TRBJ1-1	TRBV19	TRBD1	CASSMKGQGVTEAFF	TGTGCCAGTAGTATGAAAGGCCAGGGGGTCACTGAAGCTTTCTTT
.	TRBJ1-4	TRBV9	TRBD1	CASSTGLGQVNEKLFF	TGTGCCAGCAGCACGGGGCTCGGACAGGTTAATGAAAAACTGTTTTTT
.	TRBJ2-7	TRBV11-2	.	CASSFRRVYPLNEQYF	TGTGCCAGCAGCTTTCGTAGGGTCTACCCTTTGAACGAGCAGTACTTC
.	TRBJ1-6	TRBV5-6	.	CASSFGTPNNSPLHF	TGTGCCAGCAGCTTTGGGACACCAAATAATTCACCCCTCCACTTT
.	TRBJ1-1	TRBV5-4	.	CASSSPRGPEAFF	TGTGCCAGCAGTTCCCCCAGGGGCCCTGAAGCTTTCTTT
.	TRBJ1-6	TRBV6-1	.	CASSEGWRNNSPLHF	TGTGCCAGCAGTGAAGGTTGGCGGAACAATTCACCCCTCCACTTT
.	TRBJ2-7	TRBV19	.	CASSRSRSYEQYF	TGTGCCAGTAGTAGGTCTAGATCCTACGAGCAGTACTTC
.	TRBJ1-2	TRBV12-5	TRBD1	CASGFSDRGYGYTF	TGTGCTAGTGGTTTCAGCGACAGGGGGTATGGCTACACCTTC
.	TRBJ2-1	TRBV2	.	CASNPEGDEQFF	TGTGCCAGCAATCCCGAGGGAGATGAGCAGTTCTTC
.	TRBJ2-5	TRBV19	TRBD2	CASSISLAGATEKTQYF	TGTGCCAGTAGCATATCACTAGCGGGGGCAACAGAGAAGACCCAGTACTTC
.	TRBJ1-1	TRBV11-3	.	CASSLDRKGENTEAFF	TGTGCCAGCAGCTTAGATCGTAAAGGAGAGAACACTGAAGCTTTCTTT
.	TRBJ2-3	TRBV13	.	CASSSRAPEEPDTQYF	TGTGCCAGCAGCTCACGGGCCCCTGAGGAGCCAGATACGCAGTATTTT
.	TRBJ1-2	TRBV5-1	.	CASSLGQIYGYTF	TGCGCCAGCAGCTTGGGTCAGATCTATGGCTACACCTTC
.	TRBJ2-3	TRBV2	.	CASSYSTDTQYF	TGTGCCAGCAGTTACAGCACAGATACGCAGTATTTT
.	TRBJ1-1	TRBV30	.	CALTVGGTEAFF	TGTGCCCTCACCGTGGGGGGCACTGAAGCTTTCTTT